Listed here is a single T cell receptor (beta chain). Its cognate antigen is unknown. The sample belongs to a study of OX40 agonist ivuxolimab in advanced cancers. Broader study findings: Within 6 weeks, CD4+ and CD8+ blood T cells expanded clonally at 0.1 to 3.0 mg/kg.

The data were produced by immunoSEQ multiplex PCR, yet TCRdb's version contains in-frame clones alone and is incomplete. The sample lists 9,000 to 10,000 clones; 80% to 90% were seen once. The sequence came from an adult with an advanced solid tumor such as melanoma, head and neck, liver or kidney cancer. The sequenced sample was CD4+ or CD8+ T cells sorted from blood, obtained in a trial of the OX40 agonist ivuxolimab.

CDR3 nucleotide sequence: TGCGCCAGCAGCCTAAGACAGGGGAGCTACGAGCAGTACTTC. It is translated as CASSLRQGSYEQYF. This rearrangement joins TRBV4-1 to TRBJ2-7, with 8 bases identical to TRBD1. V lost 4 bases and J lost 3; bases outside the gene matches: 5. Germline CDR1 reads MGHRA; CDR2 reads YSYEKL. The CDR3 is 14 residues long.